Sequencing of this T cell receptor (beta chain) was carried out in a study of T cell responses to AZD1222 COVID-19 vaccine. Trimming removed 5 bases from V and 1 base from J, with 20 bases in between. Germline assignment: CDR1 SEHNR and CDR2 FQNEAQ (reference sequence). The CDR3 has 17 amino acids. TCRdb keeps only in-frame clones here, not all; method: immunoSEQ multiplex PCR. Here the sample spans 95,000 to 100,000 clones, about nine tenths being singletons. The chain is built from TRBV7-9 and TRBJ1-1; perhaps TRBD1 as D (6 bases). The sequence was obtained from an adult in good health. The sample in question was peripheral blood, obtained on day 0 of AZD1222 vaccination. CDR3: CASSRIGVSGANTEAFF. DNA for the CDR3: TGTGCCAGCAGCCGAATTGGCGTCTCAGGGGCGAACACTGAAGCTTTCTTT.